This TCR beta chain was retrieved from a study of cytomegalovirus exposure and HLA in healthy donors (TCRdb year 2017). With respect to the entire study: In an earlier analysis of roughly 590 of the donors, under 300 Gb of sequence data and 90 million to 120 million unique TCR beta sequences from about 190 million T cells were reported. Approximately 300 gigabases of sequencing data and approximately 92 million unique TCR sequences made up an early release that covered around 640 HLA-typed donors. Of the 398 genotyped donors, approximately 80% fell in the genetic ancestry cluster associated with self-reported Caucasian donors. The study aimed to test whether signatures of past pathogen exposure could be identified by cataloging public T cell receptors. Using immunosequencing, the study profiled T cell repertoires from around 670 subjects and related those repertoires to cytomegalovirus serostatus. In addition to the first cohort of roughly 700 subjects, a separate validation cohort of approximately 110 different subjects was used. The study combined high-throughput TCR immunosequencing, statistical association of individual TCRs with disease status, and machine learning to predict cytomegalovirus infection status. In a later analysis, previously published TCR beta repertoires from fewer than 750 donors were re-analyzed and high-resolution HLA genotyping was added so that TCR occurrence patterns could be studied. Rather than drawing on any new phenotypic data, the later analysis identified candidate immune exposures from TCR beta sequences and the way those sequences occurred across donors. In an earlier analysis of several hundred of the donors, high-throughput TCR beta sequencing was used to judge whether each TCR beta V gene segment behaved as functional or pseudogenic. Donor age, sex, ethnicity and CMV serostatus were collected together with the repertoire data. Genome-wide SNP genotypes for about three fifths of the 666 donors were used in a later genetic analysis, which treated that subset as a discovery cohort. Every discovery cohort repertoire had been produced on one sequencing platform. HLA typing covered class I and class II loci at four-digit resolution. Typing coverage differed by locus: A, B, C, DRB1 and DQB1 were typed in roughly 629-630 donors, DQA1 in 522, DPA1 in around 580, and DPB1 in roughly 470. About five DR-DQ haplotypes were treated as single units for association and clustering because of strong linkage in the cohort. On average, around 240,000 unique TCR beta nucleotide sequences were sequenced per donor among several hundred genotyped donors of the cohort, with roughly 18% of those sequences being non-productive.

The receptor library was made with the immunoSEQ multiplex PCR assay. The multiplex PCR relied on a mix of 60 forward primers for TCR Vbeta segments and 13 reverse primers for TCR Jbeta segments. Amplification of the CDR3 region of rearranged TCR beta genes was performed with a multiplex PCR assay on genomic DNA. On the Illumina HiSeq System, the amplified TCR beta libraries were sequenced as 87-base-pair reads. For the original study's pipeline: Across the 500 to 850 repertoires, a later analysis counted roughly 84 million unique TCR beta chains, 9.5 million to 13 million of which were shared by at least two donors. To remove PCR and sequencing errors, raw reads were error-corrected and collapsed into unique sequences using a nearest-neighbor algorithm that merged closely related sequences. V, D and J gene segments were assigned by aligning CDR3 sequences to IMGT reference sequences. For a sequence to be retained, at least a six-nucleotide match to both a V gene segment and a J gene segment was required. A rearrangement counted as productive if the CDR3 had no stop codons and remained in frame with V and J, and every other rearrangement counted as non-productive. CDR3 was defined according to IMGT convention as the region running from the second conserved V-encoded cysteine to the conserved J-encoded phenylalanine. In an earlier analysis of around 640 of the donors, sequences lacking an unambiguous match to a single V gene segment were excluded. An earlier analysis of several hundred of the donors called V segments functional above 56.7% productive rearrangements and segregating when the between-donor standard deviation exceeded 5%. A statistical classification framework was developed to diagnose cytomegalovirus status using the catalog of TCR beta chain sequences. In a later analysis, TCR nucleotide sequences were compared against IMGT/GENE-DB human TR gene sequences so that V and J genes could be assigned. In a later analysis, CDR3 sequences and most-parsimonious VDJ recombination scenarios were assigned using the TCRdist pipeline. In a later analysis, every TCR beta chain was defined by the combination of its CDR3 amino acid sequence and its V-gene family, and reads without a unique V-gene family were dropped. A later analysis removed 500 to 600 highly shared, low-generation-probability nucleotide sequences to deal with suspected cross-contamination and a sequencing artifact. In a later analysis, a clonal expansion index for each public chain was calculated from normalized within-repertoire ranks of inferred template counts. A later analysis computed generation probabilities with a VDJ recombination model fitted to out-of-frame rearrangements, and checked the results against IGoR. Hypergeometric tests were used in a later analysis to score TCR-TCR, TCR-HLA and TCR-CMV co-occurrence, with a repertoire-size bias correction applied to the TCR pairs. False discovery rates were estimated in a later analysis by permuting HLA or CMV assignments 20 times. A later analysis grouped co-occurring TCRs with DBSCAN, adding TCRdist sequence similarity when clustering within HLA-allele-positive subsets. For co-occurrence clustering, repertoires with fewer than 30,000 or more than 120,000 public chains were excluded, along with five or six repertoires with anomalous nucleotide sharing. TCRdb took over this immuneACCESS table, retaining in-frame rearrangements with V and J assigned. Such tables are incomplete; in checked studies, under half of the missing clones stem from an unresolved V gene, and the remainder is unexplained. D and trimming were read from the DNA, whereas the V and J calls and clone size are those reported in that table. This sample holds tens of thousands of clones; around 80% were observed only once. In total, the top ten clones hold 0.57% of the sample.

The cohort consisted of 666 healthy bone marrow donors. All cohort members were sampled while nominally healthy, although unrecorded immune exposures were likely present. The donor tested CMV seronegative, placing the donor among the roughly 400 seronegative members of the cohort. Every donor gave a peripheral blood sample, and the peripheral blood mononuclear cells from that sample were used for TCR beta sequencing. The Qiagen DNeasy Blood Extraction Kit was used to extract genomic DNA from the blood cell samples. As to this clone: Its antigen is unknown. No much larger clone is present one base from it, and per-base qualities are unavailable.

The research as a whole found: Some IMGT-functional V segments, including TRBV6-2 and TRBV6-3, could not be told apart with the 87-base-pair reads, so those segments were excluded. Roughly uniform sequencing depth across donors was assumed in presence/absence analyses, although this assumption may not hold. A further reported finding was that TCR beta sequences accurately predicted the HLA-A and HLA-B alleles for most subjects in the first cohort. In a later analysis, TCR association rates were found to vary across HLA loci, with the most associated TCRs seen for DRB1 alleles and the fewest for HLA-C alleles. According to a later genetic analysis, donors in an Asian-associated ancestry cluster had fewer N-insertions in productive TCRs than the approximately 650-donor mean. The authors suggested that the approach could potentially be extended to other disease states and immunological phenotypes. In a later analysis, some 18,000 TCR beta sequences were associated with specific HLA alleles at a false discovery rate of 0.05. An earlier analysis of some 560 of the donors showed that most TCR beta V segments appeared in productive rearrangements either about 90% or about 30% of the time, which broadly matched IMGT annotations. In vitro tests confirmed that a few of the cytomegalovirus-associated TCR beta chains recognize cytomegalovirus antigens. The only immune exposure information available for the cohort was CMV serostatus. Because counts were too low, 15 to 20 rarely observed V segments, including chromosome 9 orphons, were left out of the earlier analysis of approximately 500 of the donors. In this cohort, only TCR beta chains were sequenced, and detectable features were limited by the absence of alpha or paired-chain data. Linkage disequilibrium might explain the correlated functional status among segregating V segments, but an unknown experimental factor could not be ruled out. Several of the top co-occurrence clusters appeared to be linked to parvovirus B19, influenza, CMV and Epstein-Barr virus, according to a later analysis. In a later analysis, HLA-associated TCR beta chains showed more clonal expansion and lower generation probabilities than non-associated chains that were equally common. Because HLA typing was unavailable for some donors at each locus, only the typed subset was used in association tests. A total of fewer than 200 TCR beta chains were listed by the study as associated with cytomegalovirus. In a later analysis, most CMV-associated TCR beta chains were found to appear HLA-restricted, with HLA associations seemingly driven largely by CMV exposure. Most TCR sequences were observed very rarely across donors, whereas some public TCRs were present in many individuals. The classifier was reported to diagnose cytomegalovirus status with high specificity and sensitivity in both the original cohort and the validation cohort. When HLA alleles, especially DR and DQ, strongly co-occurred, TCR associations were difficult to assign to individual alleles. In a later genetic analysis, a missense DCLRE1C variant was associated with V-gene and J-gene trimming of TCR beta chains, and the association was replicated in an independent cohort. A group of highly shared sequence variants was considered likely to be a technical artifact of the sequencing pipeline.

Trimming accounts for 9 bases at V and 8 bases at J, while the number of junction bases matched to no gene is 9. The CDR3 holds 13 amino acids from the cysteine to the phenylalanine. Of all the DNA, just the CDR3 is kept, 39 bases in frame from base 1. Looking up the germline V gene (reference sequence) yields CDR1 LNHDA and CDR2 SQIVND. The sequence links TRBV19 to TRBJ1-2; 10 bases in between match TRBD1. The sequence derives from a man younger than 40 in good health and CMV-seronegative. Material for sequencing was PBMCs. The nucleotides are TGTGCCAGAAGACAGGGGGCGCTAGAAGGCTACACCTTC. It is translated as CARRQGALEGYTF. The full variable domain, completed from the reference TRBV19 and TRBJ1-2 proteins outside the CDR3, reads DGGITQSPKYLFRKEGQNVTLSCEQNLNHDAMYWYRQDPGQGLRLIYYSQIVNDFQKGDIAEGYSVSREKKESFPLTVTSAQKNPTAFYLCARRQGALEGYTFGSGTRLTVV.